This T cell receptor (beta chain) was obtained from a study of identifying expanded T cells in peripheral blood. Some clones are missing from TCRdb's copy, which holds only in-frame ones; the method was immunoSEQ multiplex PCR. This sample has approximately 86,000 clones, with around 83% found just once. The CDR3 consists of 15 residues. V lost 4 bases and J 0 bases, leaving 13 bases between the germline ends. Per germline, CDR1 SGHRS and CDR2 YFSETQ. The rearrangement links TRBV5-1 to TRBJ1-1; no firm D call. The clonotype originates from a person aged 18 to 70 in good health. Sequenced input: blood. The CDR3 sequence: CASSQGAGMNTEAFF. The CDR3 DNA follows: TGCGCCAGCAGCCAAGGAGCAGGCATGAACACTGAAGCTTTCTTT. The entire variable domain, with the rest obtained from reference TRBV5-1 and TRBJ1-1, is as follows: KAGVTQTPRYLIKTRGQQVTLSCSPISGHRSVSWYQQTPGQGLQFLFEYFSETQRNKGNFPGRFSGRQFSNSRSEMNVSTLELGDSALYLCASSQGAGMNTEAFFGQGTRLTVV.